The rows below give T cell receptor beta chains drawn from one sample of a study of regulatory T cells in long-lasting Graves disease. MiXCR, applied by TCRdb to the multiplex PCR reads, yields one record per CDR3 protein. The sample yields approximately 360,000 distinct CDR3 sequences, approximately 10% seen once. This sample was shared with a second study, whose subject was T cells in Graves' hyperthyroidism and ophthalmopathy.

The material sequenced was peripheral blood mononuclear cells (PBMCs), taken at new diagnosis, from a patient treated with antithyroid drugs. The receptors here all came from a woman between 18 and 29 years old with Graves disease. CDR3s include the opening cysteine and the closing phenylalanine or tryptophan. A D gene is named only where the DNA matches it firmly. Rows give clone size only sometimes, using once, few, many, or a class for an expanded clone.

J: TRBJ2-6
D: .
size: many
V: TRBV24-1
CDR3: CATSDFNGGLRSSGANVLTF
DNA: TGTGCCACCAGTGATTTTAACGGCGGCTTGAGAAGCTCTGGGGCCAACGTCCTGACTTTC

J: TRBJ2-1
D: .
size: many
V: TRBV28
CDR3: CASIQRQPNNEQFF
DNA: TGTGCCAGCATACAGCGTCAGCCGAACAATGAGCAGTTCTTC

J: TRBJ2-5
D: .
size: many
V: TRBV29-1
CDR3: CSAERGRETQYF
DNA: TGCAGCGCCGAAAGGGGCCGGGAGACCCAGTACTTC

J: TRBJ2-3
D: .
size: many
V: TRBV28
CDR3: CASSLGAGPSFTDTQYF
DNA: TGTGCCAGCAGTTTAGGGGCTGGGCCCTCCTTCACAGATACGCAGTATTTT

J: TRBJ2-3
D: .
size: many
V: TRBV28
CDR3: CASRYPNTDTQYF
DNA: TGTGCCAGCAGGTACCCCAACACAGATACGCAGTATTTT

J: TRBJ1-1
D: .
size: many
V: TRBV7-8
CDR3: CASSFYTENTEAFF
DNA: TGTGCCAGCAGCTTTTACACCGAGAACACTGAAGCTTTCTTT

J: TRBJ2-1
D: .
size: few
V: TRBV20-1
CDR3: CSAKGLFGDNEQFF
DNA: TGCAGTGCTAAAGGGCTTTTTGGAGACAATGAGCAGTTCTTC

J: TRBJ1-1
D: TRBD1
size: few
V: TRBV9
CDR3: CASSVADRDRGLKNTEAFF
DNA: TGTGCCAGCAGCGTAGCCGACCGGGACAGGGGGCTTAAGAACACTGAAGCTTTCTTT

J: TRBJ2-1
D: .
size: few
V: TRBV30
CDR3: CAWSVGSNVDEQFF
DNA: TGTGCCTGGAGTGTAGGATCCAATGTGGATGAGCAGTTCTTC

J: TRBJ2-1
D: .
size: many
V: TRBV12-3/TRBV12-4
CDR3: CASSSSSTSGTYNEQFF
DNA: .

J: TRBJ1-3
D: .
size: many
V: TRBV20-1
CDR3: CSARDLGDTNSGNTIYF
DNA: TGCAGTGCTAGAGATCTGGGGGACACCAACTCTGGAAACACCATATATTTT

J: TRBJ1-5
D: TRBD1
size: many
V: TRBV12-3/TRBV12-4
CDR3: CASSLGTGASNQPQHF
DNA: TGTGCCAGCAGCCTCGGGACAGGGGCGAGCAATCAGCCCCAGCATTTT

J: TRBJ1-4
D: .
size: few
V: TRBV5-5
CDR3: CASSSQRQANEKLFF
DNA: TGTGCCAGCAGCTCGCAGAGACAGGCTAATGAAAAACTGTTTTTT

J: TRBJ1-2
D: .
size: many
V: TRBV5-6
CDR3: CASSRPPRGAILGYTF
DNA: TGTGCCAGCAGCCGTCCCCCTAGAGGGGCGATCTTGGGCTACACCTTC

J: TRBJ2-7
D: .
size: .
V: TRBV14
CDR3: CASSQGTSKQYF
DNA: TGTGCCAGCAGCCAAGGGACTTCTAAGCAGTACTTC

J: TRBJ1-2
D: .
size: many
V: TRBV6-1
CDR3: CASSPAGDGGVYGYTF
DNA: TGTGCCAGCAGTCCCGCCGGGGACGGAGGGGTGTATGGCTACACCTTC

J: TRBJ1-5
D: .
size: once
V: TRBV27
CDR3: CASSLRGQIGYTGQPQHF
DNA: TGTGCCAGCAGTTTACGAGGACAGATCGGGTATACGGGTCAGCCCCAGCATTTT

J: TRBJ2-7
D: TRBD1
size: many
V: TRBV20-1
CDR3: CSASPGQGPYEQYF
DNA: TGCAGTGCCAGTCCGGGACAGGGGCCCTACGAGCAGTACTTC

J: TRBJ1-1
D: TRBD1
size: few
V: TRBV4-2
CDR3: CASRTEGAPEAFF
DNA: TGTGCCAGCAGGACGGAGGGGGCCCCCGAAGCTTTCTTT

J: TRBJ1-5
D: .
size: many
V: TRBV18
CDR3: CASSPSGDQPQHF
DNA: TGTGCCAGCTCACCTTCAGGCGATCAGCCCCAGCATTTT

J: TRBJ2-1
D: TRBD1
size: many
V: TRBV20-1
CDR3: CSARAAGGSYNEQFF
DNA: TGCAGTGCTAGAGCAGCAGGGGGATCCTACAATGAGCAGTTCTTC

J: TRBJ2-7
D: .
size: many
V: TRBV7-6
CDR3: CASSLRPRSEQYF
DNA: TGTGCCAGCAGCTTACGGCCTAGATCCGAGCAGTACTTC

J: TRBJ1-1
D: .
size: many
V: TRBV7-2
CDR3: CASSSSGEGYTEAFF
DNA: TGTGCCAGCAGCTCATCAGGGGAGGGATACACTGAAGCTTTCTTT

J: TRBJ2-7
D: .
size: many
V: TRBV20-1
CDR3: CSARTDSPYEQYF
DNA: TGCAGTGCTAGAACTGACAGTCCGTACGAGCAGTACTTC

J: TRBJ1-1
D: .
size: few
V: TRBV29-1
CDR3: CSFWRGTEAFF
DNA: TGCAGCTTCTGGAGGGGGACTGAAGCTTTCTTT

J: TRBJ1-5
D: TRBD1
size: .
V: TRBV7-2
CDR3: CASSWGQGFVQPQHF
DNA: TGTGCCAGCAGCTGGGGACAGGGGTTCGTCCAGCCCCAGCATTTT

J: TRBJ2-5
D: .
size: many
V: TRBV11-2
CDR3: CASIRGRVDQETQYF
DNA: TGTGCCAGCATCCGAGGTAGAGTCGACCAAGAGACCCAGTACTTC

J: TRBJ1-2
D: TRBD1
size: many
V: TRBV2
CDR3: CASSEALEGADGYTF
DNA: TGTGCCAGCAGTGAAGCGCTTGAGGGGGCGGACGGCTACACCTTC

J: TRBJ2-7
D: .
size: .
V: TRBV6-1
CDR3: CASSRLGPLEQYF
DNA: TGTGCCAGCAGTCGACTCGGGCCCCTGGAGCAGTACTTC

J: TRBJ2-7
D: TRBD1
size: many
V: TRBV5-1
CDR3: CASSPGQVHEQYF
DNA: TGCGCCAGCAGCCCGGGACAGGTCCACGAGCAGTACTTC

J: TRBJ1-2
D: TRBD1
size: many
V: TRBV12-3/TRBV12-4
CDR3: CASSQPGQAVGGYTF
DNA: TGTGCCAGCAGTCAACCGGGACAGGCGGTCGGTGGCTACACCTTC

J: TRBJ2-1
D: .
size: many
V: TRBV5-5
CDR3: CASSLWRSPVNEQFF
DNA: TGTGCCAGCAGCTTGTGGAGGAGCCCCGTGAATGAGCAGTTCTTC

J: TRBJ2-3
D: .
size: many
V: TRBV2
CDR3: CASSEVVADTQYF
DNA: TGTGCCAGCAGTGAAGTTGTCGCAGATACGCAGTATTTT

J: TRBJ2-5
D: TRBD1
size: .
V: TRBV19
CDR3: CASSIVGQGEKTQYF
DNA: TGTGCCAGTAGTATAGTTGGACAGGGAGAGAAGACCCAGTACTTC

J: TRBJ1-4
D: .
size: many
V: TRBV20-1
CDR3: CSAFGASEKLFF
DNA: TGCAGTGCTTTCGGGGCAAGTGAAAAACTGTTTTTT

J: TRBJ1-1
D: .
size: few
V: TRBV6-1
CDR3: CASSPPGHWNTEAFF
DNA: TGTGCCAGCAGTCCCCCGGGACACTGGAACACTGAAGCTTTCTTT

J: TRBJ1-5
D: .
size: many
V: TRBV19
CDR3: CASSIVALNQPQHF
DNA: TGTGCCAGTAGTATTGTCGCGTTGAATCAGCCCCAGCATTTT

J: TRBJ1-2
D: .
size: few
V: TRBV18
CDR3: CASSERGGEDYGYTF
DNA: TGTGCCAGCTCCGAACGGGGCGGAGAGGACTATGGCTACACCTTC

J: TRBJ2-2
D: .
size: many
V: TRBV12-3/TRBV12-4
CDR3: CASSSEVAGELFF
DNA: TGTGCCAGCAGTTCGGAGGTCGCCGGGGAGCTGTTTTTT

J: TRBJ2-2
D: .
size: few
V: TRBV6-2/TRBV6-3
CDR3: CASSLAGLGGELFF
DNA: TGTGCCAGCAGTTTGGCAGGGCTAGGCGGGGAGCTGTTTTTT

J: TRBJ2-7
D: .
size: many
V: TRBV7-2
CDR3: CASSSSGDPAYEQYF
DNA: TGTGCCAGCAGCTCATCAGGAGACCCCGCCTACGAGCAGTACTTC

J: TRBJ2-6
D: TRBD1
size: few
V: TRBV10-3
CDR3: CARGRTGPTGANVLTF
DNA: TGTGCCAGAGGGAGGACAGGGCCAACTGGGGCCAACGTCCTGACTTTC

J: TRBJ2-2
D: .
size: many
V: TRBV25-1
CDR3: CASSATDSYVADTGELFF
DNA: TGTGCCAGCAGTGCGACAGACTCTTATGTGGCTGACACCGGGGAGCTGTTTTTT

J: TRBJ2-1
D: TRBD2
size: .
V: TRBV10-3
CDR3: CAISDRREGTYSGDNEQFF
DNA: TGTGCCATCAGTGACAGAAGGGAGGGGACTTACTCCGGAGACAATGAGCAGTTCTTC

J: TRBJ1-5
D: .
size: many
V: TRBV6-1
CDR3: CASSDRGRNQPQHF
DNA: TGTGCCAGCAGTGACAGGGGACGCAATCAGCCCCAGCATTTT

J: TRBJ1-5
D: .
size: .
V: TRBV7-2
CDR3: CASSLVGLFQPQHF
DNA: TGTGCCAGCAGCTTAGTGGGACTTTTTCAGCCCCAGCATTTT

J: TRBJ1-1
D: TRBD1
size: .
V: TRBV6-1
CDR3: CASGHLTGFANTEAFF
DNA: TGTGCCAGCGGGCATCTGACAGGGTTCGCAAACACTGAAGCTTTCTTT

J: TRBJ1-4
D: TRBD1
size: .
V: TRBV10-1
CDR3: CASSTGTGSEKLFF
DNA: TGCGCCAGCAGTACCGGGACAGGGAGTGAAAAACTGTTTTTT

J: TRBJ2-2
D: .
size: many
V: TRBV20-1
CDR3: CSAHPLFVNTGELFF
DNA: TGCAGTGCCCACCCCCTATTCGTTAACACCGGGGAGCTGTTTTTT

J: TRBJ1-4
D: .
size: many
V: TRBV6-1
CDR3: CASSQGQSEKLFF
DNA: TGTGCCAGCAGCCAAGGACAGTCTGAAAAACTGTTTTTT

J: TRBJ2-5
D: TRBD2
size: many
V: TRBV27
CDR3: CASSLIGTRQETQYF
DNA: TGTGCCAGCAGTTTAATCGGGACTAGGCAAGAGACCCAGTACTTC

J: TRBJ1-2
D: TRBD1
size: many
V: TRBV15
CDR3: CATSRGQGTPNYGYTF
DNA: TGTGCCACCAGCAGAGGACAGGGGACCCCTAACTATGGCTACACCTTC

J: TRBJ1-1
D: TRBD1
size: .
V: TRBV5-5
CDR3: CASKGRADRDTEAFF
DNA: TGTGCCAGCAAAGGGAGAGCGGACAGGGACACTGAAGCTTTCTTT

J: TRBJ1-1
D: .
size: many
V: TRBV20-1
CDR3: CSAPTDFGVGAFF
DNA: TGCAGTGCTCCGACAGACTTCGGGGTAGGAGCTTTCTTT

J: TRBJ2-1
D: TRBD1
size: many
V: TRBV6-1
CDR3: CASSTPGQGYNEQFF
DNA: TGTGCCAGCAGTACCCCGGGACAGGGCTACAATGAGCAGTTCTTC

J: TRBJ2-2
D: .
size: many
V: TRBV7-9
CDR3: CASSLLGKNTGELFF
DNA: TGTGCCAGCAGCTTATTGGGGAAGAACACCGGGGAGCTGTTTTTT

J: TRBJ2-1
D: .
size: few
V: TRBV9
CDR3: CASSRDTGTYYNEQFF
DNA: TGTGCCAGCAGCCGAGACACCGGCACATACTACAATGAGCAGTTCTTC

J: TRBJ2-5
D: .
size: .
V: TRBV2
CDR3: CASSGQGQETQYF
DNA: TGTGCCAGCAGTGGGCAGGGACAAGAGACCCAGTACTTC

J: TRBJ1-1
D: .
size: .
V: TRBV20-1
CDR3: CSARGTGWDTEAFF
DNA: TGCAGTGCCCGAGGGACGGGGTGGGACACTGAAGCTTTCTTT

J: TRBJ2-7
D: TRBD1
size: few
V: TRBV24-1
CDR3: CATSDRQGSCEQYF
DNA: TGTGCCACCAGTGACCGACAGGGTTCCTGCGAGCAGTACTTC